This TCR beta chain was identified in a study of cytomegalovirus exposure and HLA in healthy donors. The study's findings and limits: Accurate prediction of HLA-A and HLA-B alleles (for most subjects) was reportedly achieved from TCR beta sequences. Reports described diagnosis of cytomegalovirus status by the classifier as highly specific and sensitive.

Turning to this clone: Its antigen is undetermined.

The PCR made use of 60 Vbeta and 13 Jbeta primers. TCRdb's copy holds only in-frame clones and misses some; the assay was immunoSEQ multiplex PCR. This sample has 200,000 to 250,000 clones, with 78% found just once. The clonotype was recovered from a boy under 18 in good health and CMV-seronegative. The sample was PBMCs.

CDR3 nucleotide sequence: TGTGCTAGTGGTTTGGTACTAGCATCCACCGGGGAGCTGTTTTTT. Its translation is CASGLVLASTGELFF. This chain links TRBV12-5 with TRBJ2-2; weak D call: TRBD2 (6 bases). Germline CDR1 and CDR2: LGHNT and FRNRAP. Between the trimmed V and J ends, which lost 0 bases and 4 bases, there was a span of 9 bases. This CDR3 is 15 amino acids long. Supplemented by reference TRBV12-5 and TRBJ2-2, the full variable domain reads DARVTQTPRHKVTEMGQEVTMRCQPILGHNTVFWYRQTMMQGLELLAYFRNRAPLDDSGMPKDRFSAEMPDATLATLKIQPSEPRDSAVYFCASGLVLASTGELFFGEGSRLTVL.